What follows describes a single T cell receptor (beta chain). The clone's antigen remains unknown. This may come from a read error, since a much larger clone is one base off. RNA was extracted from bulk unsorted tissue and checked for quality with a NanoDrop ND-1000 and an Agilent 2100. Donors were newly diagnosed lung cancer patients admitted for thoracic surgery in China between August and November 2014, without prior chemotherapy. Patients who had received previous radiotherapy or chemotherapy, or who had another concurrent cancer, were excluded from the study. Pieces of surgical tissue measuring roughly 1-2 cm3 were kept in RNAlater solution and stored at -80 degrees C until use. The data stem from a study of tumor and adjacent non-tumor tissue in lung cancer (dated by TCRdb to the late 2010s). Some background on the complete study: By cancer type, the cohort comprised around 11 adenocarcinoma patients, a couple of squamous cell carcinoma patients and 1 small cell lung cancer patient. The roughly 15 enrolled patients, of whom around 10 were men and 5 were women, were aged roughly 31 to 85 years and were diagnosed with TNM stage I to III disease. A total of roughly 120,000,000 productive TCRbeta reads were generated by sequencing, corresponding to an average of roughly 4.1 million reads per sample. The study compared bulk TCRbeta repertoires from lung tumor tissue and matched distant non-tumor lung tissue of approximately 14 lung cancer patients. Under 35 paired specimens, one tumor and one normal lung sample per patient, were profiled by TCRbeta CDR3 sequencing. Paper-wide results and their limitations: The cohort had only about 16 patients, and the authors noted that larger samples and more detailed clinical data are needed. In normal lung, the top 100 clones accounted for a significantly larger cumulative share of the repertoire than in tumor tissue. TCR diversity (inverse Simpson) was significantly higher in tumor than in normal lung tissue (about 400 vs 180, P = 0.0075, Mann-Whitney U test). Peripheral blood was not sequenced, so blood TCRbeta repertoires were not examined in the lung cancer patients of the study. Younger patients had significantly higher TCR diversity, and higher tumor TCR diversity was associated with shorter overall and disease-free survival. The sequencing platform is not named in the methods, and unique molecular identifiers are not mentioned.

Library generation was performed with multiplex PCR. The run used an Illumina HiSeq 2500. TCRbeta libraries were built by three rounds of nested PCR using primers (Table S4), following protocols modified from ARM-PCR. Before sequencing, PCR products in the 200-500 bp range were cut out of the gel and cleaned up using the QIAquick gel extraction kit. The paper's processing steps were these. Trimmomatic was used to clean the reads, FLASH was used to merge the reads into complete CDR3 sequences, and MiTCR was used to assign the reads to V(D)J germline segments. Clonal diversity was calculated as the inverse Simpson's index using VDJtools. A read counted as productive if the sequence was in-frame and lacked a premature stop codon. Through fastp at Q25 and MiXCR, TCRdb rebuilt clones from the public reads, retaining in-frame beta chains. Under each unique CDR3 protein, matching rows form one entry showing the most common genes and DNA. The V and J calls come from TCRdb's annotation, not from the publication. The sample table lists 120,000 to 150,000 distinct CDR3 sequences, roughly 66% of them with a count of one. The ten largest clones capture about 20% of the sample.

V loses 4 bases at its end and J loses 6 bases; junction bases beyond the gene matches: 9. The CDR3, cysteine through phenylalanine, is 16 amino acids long. This entry keeps only the CDR3 DNA: 48 bases, framed from base 1. Reading the germline V gene gives CDR1 SGDLS and CDR2 YYNGEE. The source of this sequence is a man in his sixties with small cell lung cancer. The chain was built from TRBV9 and TRBJ2-1; 11 junctional bases match TRBD2. Material: lung tumor tissue. The encoded CDR3 is CASSSQTSGVANEQFF. Here is the DNA: TGTGCCAGCAGCTCCCAGACTAGCGGGGTCGCCAATGAGCAGTTCTTC. Outside the CDR3, residues come from the reference TRBV9 and TRBJ2-1 proteins, so the full variable domain is: DSGVTQTPKHLITATGQRVTLRCSPRSGDLSVYWYQQSLDQGLQFLIQYYNGEERAKGNILERFSAQQFPDLHSELNLSSLELGDSALYFCASSSQTSGVANEQFFGPGTRLTVL.